This T cell receptor beta chain was identified in a study of cytomegalovirus exposure and HLA in healthy donors. The study, taken as a whole, reports: Presence/absence analyses rested on an assumption that sequencing depth was roughly uniform across donors.

The PCR ran on 60 Vbeta and 13 Jbeta primers. TCRdb's table, derived via immunoSEQ multiplex PCR, lists solely in-frame clones and lacks some. The sample lists 180,000 or so clones; around 80% were seen once. Notes on this clone: Antigen: not known.

Sequencing was carried out using PBMCs. The sequence came from a woman in her 30s in good health and CMV-seronegative.

Here the CDR3 reads CASSSGDSYNEQFF. CDR3 nucleotides: TGCGCCAGCAGCTCCGGGGACTCCTACAATGAGCAGTTCTTC. The genes are TRBV5-1 and TRBJ2-1, with D possibly matching TRBD2 (5 bases). Looked up from germline, CDR1 is SGHRS and CDR2 is YFSETQ. The CDR3 runs to 14 residues. The V gene lost 3 bases and the J gene lost 0 bases, with 7 bases spanning the gap. Variable domain in full (rest from reference TRBV5-1 and TRBJ2-1): KAGVTQTPRYLIKTRGQQVTLSCSPISGHRSVSWYQQTPGQGLQFLFEYFSETQRNKGNFPGRFSGRQFSNSRSEMNVSTLELGDSALYLCASSSGDSYNEQFFGPGTRLTVL.